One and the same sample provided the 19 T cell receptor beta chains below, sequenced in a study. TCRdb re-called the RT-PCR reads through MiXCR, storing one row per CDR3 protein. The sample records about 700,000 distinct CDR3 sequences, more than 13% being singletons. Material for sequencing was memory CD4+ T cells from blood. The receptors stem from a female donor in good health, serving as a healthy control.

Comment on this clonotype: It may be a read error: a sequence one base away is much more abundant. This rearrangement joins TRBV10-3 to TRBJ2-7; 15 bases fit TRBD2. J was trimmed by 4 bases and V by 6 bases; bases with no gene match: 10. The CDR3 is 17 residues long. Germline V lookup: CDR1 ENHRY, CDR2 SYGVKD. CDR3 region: CAIRGTGGTSGRYEQYF. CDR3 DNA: TGTGCCATCAGGGGGACAGGGGGGACTAGCGGGAGGTACGAGCAGTACTTC.

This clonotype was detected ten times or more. As DNA, the CDR3 is TGTGCCAGCAGTGAAGGTCCCGGGACAACTGGCTACACCTTC. This translates into CASSEGPGTTGYTF. The chain links TRBV6-1 to TRBJ1-2; a possible D gene is TRBD1 (6 bases). In germline, CDR1 is MNHNS, CDR2 SASEGT. Trimming removed 1 base at V and 7 bases at J, with 13 bases between. The CDR3 runs 14 residues.

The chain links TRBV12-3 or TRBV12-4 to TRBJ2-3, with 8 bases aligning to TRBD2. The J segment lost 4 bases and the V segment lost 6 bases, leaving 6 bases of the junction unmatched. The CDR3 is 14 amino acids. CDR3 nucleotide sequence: TGTGCCAGCAGATCCAGCGGGAGTGCAGATACGCAGTATTTT. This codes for CASRSSGSADTQYF.

DNA of the CDR3: TGTGCCAGCAGTGACAGGGGGTTTACAGATACGCAGTATTTT. Translating it yields CASSDRGFTDTQYF. The rearrangement links TRBV27 to TRBJ2-3; 9 bases map to TRBD1. Germline V gene sequence: CDR1 MNHEY, CDR2 SMNVEV (reference sequence). J was trimmed by 3 bases and V by 5 bases; bases with no gene match: 3. This CDR3 comprises 14 residues.

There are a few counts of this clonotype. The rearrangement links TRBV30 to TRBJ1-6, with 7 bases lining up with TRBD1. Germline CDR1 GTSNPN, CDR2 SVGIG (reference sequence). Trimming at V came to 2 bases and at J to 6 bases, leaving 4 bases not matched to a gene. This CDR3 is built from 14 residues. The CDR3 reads CAWSQGGRNSPLHF. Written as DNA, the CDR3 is TGTGCCTGGAGTCAAGGGGGCCGTAATTCACCCCTCCACTTT.

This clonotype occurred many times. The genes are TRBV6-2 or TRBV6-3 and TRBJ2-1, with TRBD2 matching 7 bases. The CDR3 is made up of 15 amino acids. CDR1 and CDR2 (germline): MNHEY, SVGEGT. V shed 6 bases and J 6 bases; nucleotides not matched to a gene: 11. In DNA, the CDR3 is TGTGCCAGCAGCCGTTTTCGGACTAGTAGCAATGAGCAGTTCTTC. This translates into CASSRFRTSSNEQFF.

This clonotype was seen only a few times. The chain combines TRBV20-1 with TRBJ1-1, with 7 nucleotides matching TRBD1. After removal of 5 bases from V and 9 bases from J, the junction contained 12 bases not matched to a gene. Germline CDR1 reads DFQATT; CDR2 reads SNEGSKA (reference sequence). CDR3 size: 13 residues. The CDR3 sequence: CSAPPQGPSKAFF. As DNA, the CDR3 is TGCAGTGCTCCCCCACAGGGGCCGTCTAAAGCTTTCTTT.

CDR3 sequence: CSATREGSTDSYEQYF. The CDR3 region has the DNA TGCAGTGCTACCCGAGAAGGCTCAACAGACTCCTACGAGCAGTACTTC. The rearrangement joins TRBV20-1 to TRBJ2-7; D call uncertain. Germline CDR1 DFQATT, CDR2 SNEGSKA (reference sequence). V was cut by 4 bases and J by 0 bases, with 19 bases left in between. The CDR3 sequence is 16 residues long.

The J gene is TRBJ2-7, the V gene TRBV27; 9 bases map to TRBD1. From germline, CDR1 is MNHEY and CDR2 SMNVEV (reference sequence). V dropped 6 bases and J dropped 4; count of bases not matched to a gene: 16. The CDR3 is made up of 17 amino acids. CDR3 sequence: CASSPFRRRQGVYEQYF. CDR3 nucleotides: TGTGCCAGCAGCCCGTTTCGGAGGAGACAGGGGGTTTACGAGCAGTACTTC.

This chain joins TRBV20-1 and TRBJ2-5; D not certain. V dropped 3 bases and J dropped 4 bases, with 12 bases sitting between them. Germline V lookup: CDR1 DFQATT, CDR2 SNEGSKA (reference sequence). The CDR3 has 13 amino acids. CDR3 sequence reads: CSASPGNIETQYF. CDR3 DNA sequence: TGCAGTGCTAGCCCTGGAAATATAGAGACCCAGTACTTC.

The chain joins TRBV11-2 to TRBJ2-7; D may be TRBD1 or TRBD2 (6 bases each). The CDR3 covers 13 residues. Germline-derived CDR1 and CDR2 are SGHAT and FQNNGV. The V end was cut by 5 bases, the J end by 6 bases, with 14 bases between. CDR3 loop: CASSPDRGAEQYF. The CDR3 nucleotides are TGTGCCAGCAGCCCAGATAGGGGGGCCGAGCAGTACTTC.

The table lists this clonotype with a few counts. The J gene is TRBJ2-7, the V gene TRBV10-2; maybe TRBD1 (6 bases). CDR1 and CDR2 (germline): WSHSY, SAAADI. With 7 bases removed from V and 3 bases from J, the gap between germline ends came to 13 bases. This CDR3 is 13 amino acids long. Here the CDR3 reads CASKVGQSYEQYF. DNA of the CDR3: TGCGCCAGCAAAGTCGGACAGAGCTACGAGCAGTACTTC.

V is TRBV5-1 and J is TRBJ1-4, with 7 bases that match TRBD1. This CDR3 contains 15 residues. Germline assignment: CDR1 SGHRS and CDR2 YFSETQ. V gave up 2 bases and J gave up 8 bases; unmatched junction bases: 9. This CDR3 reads CASSFGQGVWEKLFF. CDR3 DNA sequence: TGCGCCAGCAGCTTTGGTCAGGGGGTATGGGAAAAACTGTTTTTT.

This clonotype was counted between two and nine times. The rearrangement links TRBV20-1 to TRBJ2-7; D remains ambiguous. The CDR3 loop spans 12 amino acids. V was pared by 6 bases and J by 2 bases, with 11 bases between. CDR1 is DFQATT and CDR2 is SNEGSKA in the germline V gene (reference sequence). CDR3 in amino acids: CSAVKNTYEQYF. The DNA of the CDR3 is TGCAGTGCGGTCAAGAACACCTACGAGCAGTACTTC.

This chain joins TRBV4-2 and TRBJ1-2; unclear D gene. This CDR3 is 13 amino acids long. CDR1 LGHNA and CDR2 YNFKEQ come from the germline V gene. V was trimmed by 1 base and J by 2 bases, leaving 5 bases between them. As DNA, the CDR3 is TGTGCCAGCAGCCAAGCCGGGAACTATGGCTACACCTTC. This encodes CASSQAGNYGYTF.

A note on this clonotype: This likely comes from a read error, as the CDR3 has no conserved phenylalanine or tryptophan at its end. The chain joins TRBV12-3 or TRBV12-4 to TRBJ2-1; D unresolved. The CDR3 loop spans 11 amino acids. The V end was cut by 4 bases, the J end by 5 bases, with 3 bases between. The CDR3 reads CASSSHNEQFY. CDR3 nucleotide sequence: TGTGCCAGCAGTTCCCACAATGAGCAGTTCTAC.

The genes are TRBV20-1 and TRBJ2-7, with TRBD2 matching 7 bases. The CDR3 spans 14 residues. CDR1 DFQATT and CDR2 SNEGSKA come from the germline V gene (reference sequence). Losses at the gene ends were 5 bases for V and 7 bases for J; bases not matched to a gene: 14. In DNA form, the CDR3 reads TGCAGTGCTGGAACGGCGGGAGTTCCGGGAGAGCAGTACTTC. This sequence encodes CSAGTAGVPGEQYF.

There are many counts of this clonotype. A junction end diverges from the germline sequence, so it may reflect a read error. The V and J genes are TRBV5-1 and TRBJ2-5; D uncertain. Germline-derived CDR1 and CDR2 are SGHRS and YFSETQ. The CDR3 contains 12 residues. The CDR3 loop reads CASSLVQETQYF. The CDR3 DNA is TGTGCCAGCAGCTTAGTCCAAGAGACCCAGTACTTC.

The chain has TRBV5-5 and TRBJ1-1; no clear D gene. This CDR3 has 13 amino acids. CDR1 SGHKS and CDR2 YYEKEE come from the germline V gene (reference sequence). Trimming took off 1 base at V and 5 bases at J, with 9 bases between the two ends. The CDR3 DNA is TGTGCCAGCAGCTTGACAGCCCGAACTGAAGCTTTCTTT. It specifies CASSLTARTEAFF.